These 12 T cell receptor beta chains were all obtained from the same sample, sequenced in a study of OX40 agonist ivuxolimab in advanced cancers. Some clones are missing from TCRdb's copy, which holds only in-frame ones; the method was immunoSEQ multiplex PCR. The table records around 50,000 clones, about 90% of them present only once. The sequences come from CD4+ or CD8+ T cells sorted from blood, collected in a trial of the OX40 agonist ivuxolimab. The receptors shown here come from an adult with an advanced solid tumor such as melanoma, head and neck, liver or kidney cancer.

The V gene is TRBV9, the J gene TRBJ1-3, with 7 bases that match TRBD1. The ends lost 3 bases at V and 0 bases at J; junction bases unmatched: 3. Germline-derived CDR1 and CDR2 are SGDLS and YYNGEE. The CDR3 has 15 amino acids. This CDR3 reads CASSARQGSGNTIYF. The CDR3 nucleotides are TGTGCCAGCAGCGCAAGACAGGGCTCTGGAAACACCATATATTTT.

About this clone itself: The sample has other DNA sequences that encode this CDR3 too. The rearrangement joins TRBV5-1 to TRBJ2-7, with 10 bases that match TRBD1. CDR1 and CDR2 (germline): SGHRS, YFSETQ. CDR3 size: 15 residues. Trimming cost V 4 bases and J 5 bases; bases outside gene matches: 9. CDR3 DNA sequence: TGCGCCAGCAGCCTGGGTGGACAGGGGGTCAACGAGCAGTACTTC. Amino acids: CASSLGGQGVNEQYF.

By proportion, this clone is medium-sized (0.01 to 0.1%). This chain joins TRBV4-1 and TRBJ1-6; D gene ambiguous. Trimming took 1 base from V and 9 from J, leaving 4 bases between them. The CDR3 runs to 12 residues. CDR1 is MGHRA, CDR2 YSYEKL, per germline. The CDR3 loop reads CASSQGISPLHF. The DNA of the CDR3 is TGCGCCAGCAGCCAAGGGATTTCACCCCTCCACTTT.

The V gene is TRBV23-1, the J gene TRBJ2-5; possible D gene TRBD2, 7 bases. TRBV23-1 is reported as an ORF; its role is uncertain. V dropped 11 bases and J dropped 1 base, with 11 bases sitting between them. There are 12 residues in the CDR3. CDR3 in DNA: TGCGCCGGGGGGGCGGGCCAAGAGACCCAGTACTTC. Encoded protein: CAGGAGQETQYF.

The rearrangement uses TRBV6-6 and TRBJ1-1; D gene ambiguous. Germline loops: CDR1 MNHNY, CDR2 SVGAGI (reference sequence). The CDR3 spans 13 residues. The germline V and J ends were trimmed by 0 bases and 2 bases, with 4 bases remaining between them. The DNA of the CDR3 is TGTGCCAGCAGTTACTCGGACAACACTGAAGCTTTCTTT. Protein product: CASSYSDNTEAFF.

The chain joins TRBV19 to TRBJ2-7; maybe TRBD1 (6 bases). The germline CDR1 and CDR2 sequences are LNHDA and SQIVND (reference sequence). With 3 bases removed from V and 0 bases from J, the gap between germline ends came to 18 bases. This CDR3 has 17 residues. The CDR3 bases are TGTGCCAGTAGTATCCCCGGGACACCAACATTCTCCTACGAGCAGTACTTC. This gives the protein CASSIPGTPTFSYEQYF.

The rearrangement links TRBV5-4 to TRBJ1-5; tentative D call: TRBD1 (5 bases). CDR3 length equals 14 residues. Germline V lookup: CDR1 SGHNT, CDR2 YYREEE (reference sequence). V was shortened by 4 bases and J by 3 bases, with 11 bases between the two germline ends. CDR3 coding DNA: TGTGCCAGCAGCCGTTTCGGGGCCAATCAGCCCCAGCATTTT. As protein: CASSRFGANQPQHF. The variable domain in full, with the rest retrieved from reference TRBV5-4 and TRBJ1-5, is ETGVTQSPTHLIKTRGQQVTLRCSSQSGHNTVSWYQQALGQGPQFIFQYYREEENGRGNFPPRFSGLQFPNYSSELNVNALELDDSALYLCASSRFGANQPQHFGDGTRLSIL.

The CDR3 bases are TGTGCCACCTCGGGACAGGGTCCCACCGGGGAGCTGTTTTTT. This gives the protein CATSGQGPTGELFF. V gene TRBV6-6 combines with J gene TRBJ2-2, with 9 bases lining up with TRBD1. Germline V lookup: CDR1 MNHNY, CDR2 SVGAGI (reference sequence). V was clipped by 10 bases and J by 4 bases; unmatched bases: 7. This CDR3 region has 14 residues.

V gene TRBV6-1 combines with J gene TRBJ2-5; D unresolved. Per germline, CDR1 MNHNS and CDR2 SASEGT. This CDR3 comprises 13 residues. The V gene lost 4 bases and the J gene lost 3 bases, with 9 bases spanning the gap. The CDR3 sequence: CASSGGIKETQYF. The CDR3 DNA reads TGTGCCAGCAGTGGAGGAATTAAAGAGACCCAGTACTTC.

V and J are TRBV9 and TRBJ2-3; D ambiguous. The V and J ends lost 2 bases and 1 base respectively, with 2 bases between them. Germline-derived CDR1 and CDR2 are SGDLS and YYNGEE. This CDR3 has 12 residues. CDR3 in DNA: TGTGCCAGCAGCGTGGGCACAGATACGCAGTATTTT. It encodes CASSVGTDTQYF.

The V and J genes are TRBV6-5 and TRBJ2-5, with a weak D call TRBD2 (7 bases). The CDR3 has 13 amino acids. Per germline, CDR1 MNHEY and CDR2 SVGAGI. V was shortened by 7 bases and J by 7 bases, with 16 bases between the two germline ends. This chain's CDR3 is CASKAGALRTQYF. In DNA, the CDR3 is TGTGCCAGCAAGGCGGGGGCCCTACGGACCCAGTACTTC.

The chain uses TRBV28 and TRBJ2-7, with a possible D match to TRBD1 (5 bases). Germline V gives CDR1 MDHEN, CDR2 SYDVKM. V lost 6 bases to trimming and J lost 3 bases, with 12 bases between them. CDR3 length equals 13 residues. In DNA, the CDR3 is TGTGCCAGCAGCCCACCAGGGAACTACGAGCAGTACGTC. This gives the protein CASSPPGNYEQYV.